The rows below give T cell receptor beta chains drawn from one sample of a study of T-cell memory formation after mild COVID-19. Each CDR3 protein is one row after TCRdb ran MiXCR on the 5' RACE reads. The sample contains about 320,000 distinct CDR3 sequences, 13% to 15% of which appear only once. The sample was PBMCs or a T cell subset sorted from them (not recorded which). These receptors came from a man between 18 and 35 years old who had mild COVID-19 (a few samples of this study predate the infection). Cell type and time point are not known. Each CDR3 is given with its conserved first and last residue. Fields, in order: D gene, J gene, V gene, CDR3 protein. The D gene is left open where the match is weak.

>NA|TRBJ1-6|TRBV7-3
CASSLNGRLMSPLHF
>NA|TRBJ1-2|TRBV9
CASSGSGGSYLNYGYTF
>NA|TRBJ1-2|TRBV12-3/TRBV12-4
CASSPGDYGYTF
>NA|TRBJ2-1|TRBV2
CASKRLAEVQFF
>TRBD1|TRBJ2-5|TRBV6-5
CASKPGQGWETQYF
>NA|TRBJ2-1|TRBV6-5
CASSSGGSGGEFF
>NA|TRBJ1-1|TRBV13
CASGARQQWEAFF
>NA|TRBJ2-5|TRBV20-1
CSLWWGETQYF
>NA|TRBJ2-3|TRBV20-1
CSARTRLKDLSDTQYF
>NA|TRBJ2-1|TRBV6-6
CASSNSAAEQFF
>NA|TRBJ2-3|TRBV7-9
CASSLVTNTDTQYF
>TRBD1|TRBJ1-6|TRBV28
CASRTPKTGLTPLHF
>NA|TRBJ2-7|TRBV29-1
CSVEDEAGSSYEQYF
>NA|TRBJ1-1|TRBV20-1
CSARDNFF
>TRBD2|TRBJ2-7|TRBV20-1
CSARASGGAIEQYF
>NA|TRBJ2-3|TRBV5-1
CASSAGHTSTDTQYF
>NA|TRBJ2-6|TRBV27
CASLDRFLVGRSGANVLTF
>NA|TRBJ2-1|TRBV7-9
CASSRDLSYNEQFF
>NA|TRBJ2-2|TRBV29-1
CSAPRGDTGELFF
>NA|TRBJ2-7|TRBV13
CASSFDRNPYEQYF
>NA|TRBJ2-4|TRBV12-3/TRBV12-4
CASSLGERDIQYF
>TRBD2|TRBJ2-7|TRBV7-2
CASSSPPGLAAAAYEQYF